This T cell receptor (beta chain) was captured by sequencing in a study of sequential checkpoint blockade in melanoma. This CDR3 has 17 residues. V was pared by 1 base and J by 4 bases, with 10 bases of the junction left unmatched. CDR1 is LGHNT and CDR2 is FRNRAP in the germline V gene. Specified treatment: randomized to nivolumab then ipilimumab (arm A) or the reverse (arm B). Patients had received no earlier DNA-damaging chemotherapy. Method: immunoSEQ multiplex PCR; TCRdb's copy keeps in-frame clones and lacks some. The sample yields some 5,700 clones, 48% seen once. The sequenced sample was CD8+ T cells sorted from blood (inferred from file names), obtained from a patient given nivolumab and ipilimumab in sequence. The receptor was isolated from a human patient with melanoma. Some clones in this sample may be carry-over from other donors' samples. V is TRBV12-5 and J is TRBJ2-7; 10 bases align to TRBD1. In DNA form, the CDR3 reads TGTGCTAGTGGTTTGGGACACCCTGGACAGGGGGAATACGAGCAGTACTTC. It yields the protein CASGLGHPGQGEYEQYF.